What follows are 14 T cell receptor beta chains derived from one specimen sequenced in a study of blood T cell repertoires in COVID-19. The table came from immunoSEQ multiplex PCR; TCRdb's copy has only in-frame clones and leaves some out. The table has fewer than 250,000 clones, approximately 90% seen once. The sequencing sample was made of peripheral blood. Receptors originate from a man between 65 and 85 years old with acute or convalescent COVID-19.

The chain joins TRBV4-2 to TRBJ2-7, with D maybe TRBD1 (7 bases). Between the trimmed V and J ends, which lost 1 base and 3 bases, there was a span of 19 bases. CDR3 length: 17 amino acids. CDR1 is LGHNA, CDR2 YNFKEQ, per germline. The CDR3 DNA follows: TGTGCCAGCAGCCAAGGGATTGGGCAGGGGGGAGTCTACGAGCAGTACTTC. Protein product: CASSQGIGQGGVYEQYF.

This clone was detected only once. The chain links TRBV7-6 to TRBJ2-3, with D perhaps TRBD2 (6 bases). Germline V lookup: CDR1 SGHVS, CDR2 FNYEAQ. Trimming removed 5 bases at V and 0 bases at J, with 12 bases between. The CDR3 runs 15 residues. The CDR3 nucleotides are TGTGCCAGCAGCCGAAGGGACTCTAGCACAGATACGCAGTATTTT. It yields the protein CASSRRDSSTDTQYF.

The chain is built from TRBV18 and TRBJ2-7; 7 bases line up with TRBD2. The CDR3 sequence is 18 residues long. Germline lookup yields CDR1 KGHSH and CDR2 LQKENI. The V gene end was trimmed by 2 bases and the J gene end by 7 bases; junction bases not matched to a gene: 20. This CDR3 is CASSPILAATTGVREQYF. The CDR3 DNA is TGTGCCAGCTCACCAATCCTAGCGGCAACGACGGGAGTGAGAGAGCAGTACTTC.

The rearrangement links TRBV6-2 or TRBV6-3 to TRBJ1-5; 9 nucleotides align to TRBD1. Looked up from germline, CDR1 is MNHEY and CDR2 is SVGEGT. The CDR3 has 18 residues. Trimming at V came to 5 bases and at J to 2 bases, leaving 13 bases not matched to a gene. The chain's CDR3 is CASSSRDREAGGNQPQHF. As DNA, the CDR3 is TGTGCCAGCAGTAGCCGGGACAGGGAGGCTGGAGGCAATCAGCCCCAGCATTTT.

This chain connects TRBV5-4 to TRBJ2-5, with D possibly matching TRBD1 (5 bases). CDR1 SGHNT and CDR2 YYREEE come from the germline V gene (reference sequence). The CDR3 spans 13 residues. Trimming cost V 0 bases and J 5 bases, with 8 bases left between them. CDR3 bases: TGTGCCAGCAGCTTGGTTGGGGCGGAGACCCAGTACTTC. Amino acids: CASSLVGAETQYF. The complete variable domain, with remaining parts taken from reference TRBV5-4 and TRBJ2-5, reads ETGVTQSPTHLIKTRGQQVTLRCSSQSGHNTVSWYQQALGQGPQFIFQYYREEENGRGNFPPRFSGLQFPNYSSELNVNALELDDSALYLCASSLVGAETQYFGPGTRLLVL.

The genes are TRBV7-2 and TRBJ2-7, with D perhaps TRBD2 (5 bases). Trimming stripped 4 bases from V and 5 bases from J, with 15 bases between. The CDR3 runs 14 residues. CDR1 is SGHTA, CDR2 FQGNSA, per germline. In DNA form, the CDR3 reads TGTGCCAGCAGCTCCACCCCGGGAATCCACGAGCAGTACTTC. The encoded protein is CASSSTPGIHEQYF.

The CDR3 is CASSQTSGPYEQYF. CDR3 coding DNA: TGTGCCAGCAGCCAGACTAGCGGACCCTACGAGCAGTACTTC. This chain uses TRBV3-1 (or the pseudogene TRBV3-2) with TRBJ2-7, with 9 bases lining up with TRBD2. V shed 3 bases and J 2 bases; nucleotides not matched to a gene: 2. Germline V lookup: CDR1 LGHDT, CDR2 YNNKEL (reference sequence). The CDR3 consists of 14 residues.

The rearrangement joins TRBV12-3 or TRBV12-4 to TRBJ1-1; tentatively, D is TRBD1 (6 bases). The CDR3 consists of 13 residues. Trimming removed 7 bases from V and 11 bases from J, with 20 bases in between. The CDR3 region is CASKRDKGFYAFF. The CDR3 DNA reads TGTGCCAGCAAGAGGGACAAGGGCTTCTACGCTTTCTTT.

This clone has just one count. The rearrangement joins TRBV28 to TRBJ2-2, with D maybe TRBD2 (7 bases). CDR1 is MDHEN, CDR2 SYDVKM, per germline. V lost 7 bases and J 2 bases, leaving 20 bases between the germline ends. This CDR3 has 17 residues. CDR3 nucleotide sequence: TGTGCCAGCACCTCCGGGGGAGGGGGGTCTAACACCGGGGAGCTGTTTTTT. It yields the protein CASTSGGGGSNTGELFF.

The gene calls are TRBV28 and TRBJ1-3; D call uncertain. The V end lost 5 bases, the J end lost 3 bases, and 11 bases lay between the germline ends. The CDR3 runs to 14 residues. Germline CDR1 is MDHEN and CDR2 is SYDVKM. The CDR3 nucleotides read TGTGCCAGCAGTACCCCCCCCGGTGGAAACACCATATATTTT. This gives the protein CASSTPPGGNTIYF.

The chain joins TRBV12-3 or TRBV12-4 to TRBJ2-7; a weak D match, TRBD2 (5 bases). CDR3 length: 12 residues. V shed 3 bases and J shed 3 bases, with 6 bases lying between them. CDR3 protein: CASSFTSYEQYF. The DNA of the CDR3 is TGTGCCAGCAGTTTTACTAGCTACGAGCAGTACTTC.

The chain combines TRBV7-9 with TRBJ1-6; D is possibly TRBD1 (6 bases). This CDR3 comprises 16 residues. V lost 0 bases and J lost 5, with 11 bases in between. The germline V gene has CDR1 SEHNR and CDR2 FQNEAQ (reference sequence). Here the CDR3 reads CASSLALGADNSPLHF. DNA of the CDR3: TGTGCCAGCAGCTTAGCTTTGGGGGCAGATAATTCACCCCTCCACTTT.

V usage is TRBV6-6 and J usage is TRBJ2-1, with a possible D match to TRBD2 (7 bases). Germline CDR1 reads MNHNY; CDR2 reads SVGAGI (reference sequence). V shed 8 bases and J shed 4 bases, with 21 bases lying between them. The CDR3 runs to 16 residues. The chain's CDR3 is CASSPGGGAAYNEQFF. The CDR3 region has the DNA TGTGCCAGCTCCCCTGGGGGGGGCGCGGCATACAATGAGCAGTTCTTC.

This clone occurred once. The J gene is TRBJ1-6, the V gene TRBV5-8; the D is unclear. In germline, CDR1 is SGHTS, CDR2 YDEGEE. The CDR3 contains 15 residues. With 4 bases removed from V and 9 bases from J, the gap between germline ends came to 17 bases. The CDR3 DNA reads as TGTGCCAGCAGCCGAATTGAGGGTGGAGGTTCACCCCTCCACTTT. Translating gives CASSRIEGGGSPLHF.